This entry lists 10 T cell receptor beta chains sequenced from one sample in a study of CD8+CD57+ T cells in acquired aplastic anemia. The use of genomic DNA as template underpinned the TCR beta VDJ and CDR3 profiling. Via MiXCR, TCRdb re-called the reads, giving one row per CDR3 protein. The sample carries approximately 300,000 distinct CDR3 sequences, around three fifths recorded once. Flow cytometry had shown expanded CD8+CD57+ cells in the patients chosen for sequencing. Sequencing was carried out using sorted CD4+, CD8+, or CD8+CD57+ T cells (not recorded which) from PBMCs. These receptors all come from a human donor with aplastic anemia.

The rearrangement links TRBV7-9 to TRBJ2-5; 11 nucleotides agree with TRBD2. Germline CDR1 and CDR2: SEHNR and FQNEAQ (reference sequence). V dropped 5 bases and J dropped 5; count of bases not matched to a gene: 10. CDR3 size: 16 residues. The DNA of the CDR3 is TGTGCCAGCAGCCCCTATAGCGGGGGGGCCGGGGAGACCCAGTACTTC. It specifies CASSPYSGGAGETQYF.

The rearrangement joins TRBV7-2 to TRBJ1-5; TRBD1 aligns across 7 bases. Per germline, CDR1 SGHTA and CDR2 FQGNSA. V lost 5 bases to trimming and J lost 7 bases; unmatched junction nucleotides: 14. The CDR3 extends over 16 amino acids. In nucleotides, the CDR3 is TGTGCCAGCAGCCCCCTTCCCGGGCAGGGGGAGCAGCCCCAGCATTTT. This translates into CASSPLPGQGEQPQHF.

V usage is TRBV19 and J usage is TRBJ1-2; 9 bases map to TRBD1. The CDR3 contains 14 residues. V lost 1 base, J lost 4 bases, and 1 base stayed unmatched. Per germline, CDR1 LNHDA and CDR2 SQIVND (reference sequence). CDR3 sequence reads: CASSIVGQGYGYTF. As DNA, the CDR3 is TGTGCCAGTAGTATAGTGGGACAGGGCTATGGCTACACCTTC.

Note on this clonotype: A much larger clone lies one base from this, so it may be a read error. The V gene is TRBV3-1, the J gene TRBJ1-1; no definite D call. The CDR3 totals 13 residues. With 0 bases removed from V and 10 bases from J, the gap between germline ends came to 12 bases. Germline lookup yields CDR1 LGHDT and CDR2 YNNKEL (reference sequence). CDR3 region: CASSQEGTRGAFF. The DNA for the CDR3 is TGTGCCAGCAGCCAAGAGGGCACCCGAGGAGCTTTCTTT.

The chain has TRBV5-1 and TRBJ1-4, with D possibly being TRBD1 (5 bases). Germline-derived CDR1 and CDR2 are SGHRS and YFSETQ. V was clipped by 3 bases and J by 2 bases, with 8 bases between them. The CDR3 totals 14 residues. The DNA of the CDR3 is TGCGCCAGCAGCTCGGGACCCACTAATGAAAAACTGTTTTTT. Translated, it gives CASSSGPTNEKLFF.

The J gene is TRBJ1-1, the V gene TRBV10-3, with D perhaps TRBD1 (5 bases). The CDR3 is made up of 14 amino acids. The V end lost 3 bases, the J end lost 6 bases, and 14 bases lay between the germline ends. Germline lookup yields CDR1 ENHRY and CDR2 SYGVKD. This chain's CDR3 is CAISDQGGFAEAFF. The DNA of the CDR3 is TGTGCCATCAGTGACCAGGGTGGTTTCGCTGAAGCTTTCTTT.

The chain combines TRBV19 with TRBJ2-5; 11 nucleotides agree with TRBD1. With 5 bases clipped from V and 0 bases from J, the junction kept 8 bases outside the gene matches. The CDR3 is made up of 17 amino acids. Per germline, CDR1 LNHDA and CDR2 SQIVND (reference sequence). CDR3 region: CASSGTGGLWYQETQYF. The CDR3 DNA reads TGTGCCAGTAGTGGGACAGGGGGTCTATGGTACCAAGAGACCCAGTACTTC.

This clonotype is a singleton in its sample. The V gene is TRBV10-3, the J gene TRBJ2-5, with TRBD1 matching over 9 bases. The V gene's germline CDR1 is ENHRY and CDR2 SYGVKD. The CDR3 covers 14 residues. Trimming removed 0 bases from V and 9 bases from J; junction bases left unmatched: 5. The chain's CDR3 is CAISESGQGLPQYF. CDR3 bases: TGTGCCATCAGTGAGTCGGGACAGGGATTACCCCAGTACTTC.

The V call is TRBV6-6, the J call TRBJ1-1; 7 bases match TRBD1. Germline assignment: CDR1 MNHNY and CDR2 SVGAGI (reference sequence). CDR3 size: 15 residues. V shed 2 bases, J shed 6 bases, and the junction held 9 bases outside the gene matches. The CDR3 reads CASSYQAGGKAEAFF. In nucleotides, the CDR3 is TGTGCCAGCAGTTACCAGGCAGGGGGGAAAGCTGAAGCTTTCTTT.

The CDR3 sequence: CASSLASGTEAFF. The CDR3 nucleotides are TGTGCCAGCAGCTTAGCCAGCGGCACTGAAGCTTTCTTT. The genes are TRBV7-6 and TRBJ1-1; no reliable D call. The CDR3 runs 13 residues. Trimming cost V 0 bases and J 4 bases, with 6 bases left between them. Looked up from germline, CDR1 is SGHVS and CDR2 is FNYEAQ.